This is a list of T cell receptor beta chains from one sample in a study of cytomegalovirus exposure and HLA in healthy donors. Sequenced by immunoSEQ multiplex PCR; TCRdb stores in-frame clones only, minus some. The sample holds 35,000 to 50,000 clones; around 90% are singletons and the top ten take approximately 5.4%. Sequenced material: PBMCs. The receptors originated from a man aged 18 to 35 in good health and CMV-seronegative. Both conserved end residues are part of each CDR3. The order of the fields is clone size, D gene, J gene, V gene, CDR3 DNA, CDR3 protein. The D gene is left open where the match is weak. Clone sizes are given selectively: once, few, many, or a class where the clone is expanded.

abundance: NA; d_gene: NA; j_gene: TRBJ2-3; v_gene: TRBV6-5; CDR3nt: TGTGCCAGCAGTCCCATTCGGGGTACACAAGATACGCAGTATTTT; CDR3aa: CASSPIRGTQDTQYF
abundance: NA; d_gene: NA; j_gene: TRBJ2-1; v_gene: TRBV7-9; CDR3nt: TGTGCCAGCAAAGGGGCGAGCTCCTACAATGAGCAGTTCTTC; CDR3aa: CASKGASSYNEQFF
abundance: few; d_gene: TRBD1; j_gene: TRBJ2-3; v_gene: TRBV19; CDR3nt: TGTGCCAGCGAGACAGGGCAGGGAACAGATACGCAGTATTTT; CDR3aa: CASETGQGTDTQYF
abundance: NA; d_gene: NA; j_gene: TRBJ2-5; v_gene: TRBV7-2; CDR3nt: TGTGCCAGCAGCGCACAGGGAGCAGAGACCCAGTACTTC; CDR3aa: CASSAQGAETQYF
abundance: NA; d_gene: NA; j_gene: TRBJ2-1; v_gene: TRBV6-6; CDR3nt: TGTGCCAGCAGTTACGTGGCAGAGCAGTTCTTC; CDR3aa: CASSYVAEQFF
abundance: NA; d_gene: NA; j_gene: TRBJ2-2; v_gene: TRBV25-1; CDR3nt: TGTGCCAGCAGTGAATATGGGCCAGGGGTGACGAACACCGGGGAGCTGTTTTTT; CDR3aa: CASSEYGPGVTNTGELFF
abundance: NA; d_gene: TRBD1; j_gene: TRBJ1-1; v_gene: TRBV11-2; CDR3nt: TGTGCCAGCAGCAGGGACAGGGACACTGAAGCTTTCTTT; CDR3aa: CASSRDRDTEAFF
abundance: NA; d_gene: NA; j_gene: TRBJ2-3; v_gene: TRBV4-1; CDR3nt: TGCGCCAGCAGTCATGGGACACTCTACACAGATACGCAGTATTTT; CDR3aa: CASSHGTLYTDTQYF
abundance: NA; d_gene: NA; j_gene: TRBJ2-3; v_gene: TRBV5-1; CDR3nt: TGCGCCAGCAGCTGGGGGACGGGGGGCACAGATACGCAGTATTTT; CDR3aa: CASSWGTGGTDTQYF
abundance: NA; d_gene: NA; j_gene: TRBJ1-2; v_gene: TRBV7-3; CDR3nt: TGTGCCAGCAGGTCGGACAGAGCCTATGGCTACACCTTC; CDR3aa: CASRSDRAYGYTF
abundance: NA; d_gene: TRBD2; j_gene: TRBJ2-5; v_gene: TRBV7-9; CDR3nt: TGTGCCAGTGTAGCGGGAGAGTACCAAGAGACCCAGTACTTC; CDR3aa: CASVAGEYQETQYF
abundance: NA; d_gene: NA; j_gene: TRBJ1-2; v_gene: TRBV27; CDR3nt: TGTGCCAGCAGTTCCCAGGGGAAACTAGCTAACTATGGCTACACCTTC; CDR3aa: CASSSQGKLANYGYTF
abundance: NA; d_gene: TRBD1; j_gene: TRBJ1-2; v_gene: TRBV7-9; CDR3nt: TGTGCCAGCAGCCATGACAGGGGCTATGGCTACACCTTC; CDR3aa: CASSHDRGYGYTF
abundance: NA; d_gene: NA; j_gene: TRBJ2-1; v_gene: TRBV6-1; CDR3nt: TGTGCCAGCAGTCTAACTAGTAATCATGAGCAGTTCTTC; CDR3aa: CASSLTSNHEQFF
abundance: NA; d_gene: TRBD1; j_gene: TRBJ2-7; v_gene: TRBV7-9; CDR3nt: TGTGCCAGCAGTACTACGACAGGGGGAAGGTACGAGCAGTACTTC; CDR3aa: CASSTTTGGRYEQYF
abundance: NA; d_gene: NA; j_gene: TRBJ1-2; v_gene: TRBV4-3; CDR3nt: TGCGCCAGCAGCCAAGACCGTCCCAGCGTGGGGGCGCTTGGCTACACCTTC; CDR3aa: CASSQDRPSVGALGYTF
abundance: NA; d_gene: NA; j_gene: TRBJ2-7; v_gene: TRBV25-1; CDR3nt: TGTGCCAGCAGTGAATCCGGGACAAAGAGCGGCTACGAGCAGTACTTC; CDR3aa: CASSESGTKSGYEQYF
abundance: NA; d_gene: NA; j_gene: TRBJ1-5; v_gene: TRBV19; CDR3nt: TGTGCCAGTAGTACCCAGGGCCCTAATAGCAATCAGCCCCAGCATTTT; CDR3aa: CASSTQGPNSNQPQHF
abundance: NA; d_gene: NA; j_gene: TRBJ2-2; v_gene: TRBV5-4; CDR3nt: TGTGCCAGCCCCGCTTTGGGGCGGAACACCGGGGAGCTGTTTTTT; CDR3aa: CASPALGRNTGELFF
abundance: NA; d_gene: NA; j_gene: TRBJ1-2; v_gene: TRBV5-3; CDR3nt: TGTGCCAGAGAGGTATCTATGTGGCCAGGCGGGAACTATGGCTACACCTTC; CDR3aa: CAREVSMWPGGNYGYTF
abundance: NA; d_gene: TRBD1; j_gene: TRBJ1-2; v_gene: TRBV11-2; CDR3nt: TGTGCCAGCAGCTTAGGGACAGGGTATGGCTACACCTTC; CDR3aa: CASSLGTGYGYTF
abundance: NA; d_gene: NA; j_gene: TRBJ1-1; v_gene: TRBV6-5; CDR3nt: TGTGCCAGCAGTTACTACGGGGGCACTGAAGCTTTCTTT; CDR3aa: CASSYYGGTEAFF
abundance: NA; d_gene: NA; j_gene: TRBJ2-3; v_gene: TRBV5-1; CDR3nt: TGCGCCAGCAGCTTGCAGGGTGATAGGCCAGATACGCAGTATTTT; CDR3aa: CASSLQGDRPDTQYF
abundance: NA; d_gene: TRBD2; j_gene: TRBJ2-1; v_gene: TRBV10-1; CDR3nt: TGCGCCAGCAGTAGACCTAGCGGGAGGGTATCGGCTACCACCCTCCCCTCCTACAATGAGCAGTTCTTC; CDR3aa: CASSRPSGRVSATTLPSYNEQFF
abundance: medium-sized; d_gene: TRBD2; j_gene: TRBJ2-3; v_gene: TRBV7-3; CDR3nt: TGTGCCAGCAGCTTAGGACTAGCGGGAGATACGCAGTATTTT; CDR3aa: CASSLGLAGDTQYF
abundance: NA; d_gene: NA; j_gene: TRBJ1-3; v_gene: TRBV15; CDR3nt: TGTGCCACCGCGGCTAGCCCGCTCTCTGGAAACACCATATATTTT; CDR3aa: CATAASPLSGNTIYF
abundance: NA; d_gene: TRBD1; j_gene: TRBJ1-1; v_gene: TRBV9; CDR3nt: TGTGCCAGCAGCGTGAGTAGGGACAGGGGGCATAACACTGAAGCTTTCTTT; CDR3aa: CASSVSRDRGHNTEAFF
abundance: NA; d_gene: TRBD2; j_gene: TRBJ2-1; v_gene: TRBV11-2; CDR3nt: TGTGCCAGCAGGGGACTAGCGGAGTACAATGAGCAGTTCTTC; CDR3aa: CASRGLAEYNEQFF
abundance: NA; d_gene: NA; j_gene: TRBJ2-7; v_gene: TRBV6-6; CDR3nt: TGTGCCAGCAGTCAGGGGTTCGAGCAGTACTTC; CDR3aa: CASSQGFEQYF
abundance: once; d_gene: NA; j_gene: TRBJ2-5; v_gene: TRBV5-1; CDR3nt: TGCGCCAGCAGCTTGGCCGGAGCGGGCCAAGAGACCCAGTACTTC; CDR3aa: CASSLAGAGQETQYF
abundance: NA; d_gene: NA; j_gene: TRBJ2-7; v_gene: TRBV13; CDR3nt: TGTGCCAGCAGCAATACACGTTACGAGCAGTACTTC; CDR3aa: CASSNTRYEQYF
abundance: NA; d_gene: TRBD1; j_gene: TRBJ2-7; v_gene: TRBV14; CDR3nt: TGTGCCAGCAGCCAGACAGGGGGCTCCTACGAGCAGTACTTC; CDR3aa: CASSQTGGSYEQYF
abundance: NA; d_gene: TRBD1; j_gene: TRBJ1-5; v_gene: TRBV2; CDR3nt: TGTGCCAGCGGACAGGGGAGAGATCAGCCCCAGCATTTT; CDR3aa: CASGQGRDQPQHF
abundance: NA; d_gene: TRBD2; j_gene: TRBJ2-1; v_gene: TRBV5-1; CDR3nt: TGCGCCAGCAGCTGGACTAGCGGGGGACACAATGAGCAGTTCTTC; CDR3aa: CASSWTSGGHNEQFF
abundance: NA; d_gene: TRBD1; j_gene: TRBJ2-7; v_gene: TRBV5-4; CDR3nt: TGTGCCAGCAGCATAGGACAGGGTTTCTACGAGCAGTACTTC; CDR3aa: CASSIGQGFYEQYF
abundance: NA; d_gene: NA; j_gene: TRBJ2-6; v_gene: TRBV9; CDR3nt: TGTGCCAGCAGCGTAGTTAACTCTGGGGCCAACGTCCTGACTTTC; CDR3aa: CASSVVNSGANVLTF
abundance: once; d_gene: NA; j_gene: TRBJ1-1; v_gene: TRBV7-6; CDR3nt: TGTGCCAGCAGACGACGCACGACTTCTGAAGCTTTCTTT; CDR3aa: CASRRRTTSEAFF
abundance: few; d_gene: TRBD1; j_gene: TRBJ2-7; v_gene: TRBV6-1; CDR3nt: TGTGCCAGCAGTGAAGCGGACAGGGCCATTTCCTACGAGCAGTACTTC; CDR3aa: CASSEADRAISYEQYF
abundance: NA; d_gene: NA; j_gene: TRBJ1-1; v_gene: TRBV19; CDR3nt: TGTGCCAGTAGTATAATCCAGGGATACACTGAAGCTTTCTTT; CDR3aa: CASSIIQGYTEAFF
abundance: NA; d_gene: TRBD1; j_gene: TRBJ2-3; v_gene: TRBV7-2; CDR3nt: TGTGCCAGCAGCTGGGGACAGGGGAATACAGATACGCAGTATTTT; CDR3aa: CASSWGQGNTDTQYF
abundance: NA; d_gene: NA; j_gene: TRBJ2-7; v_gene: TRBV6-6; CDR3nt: TGTGCCACACTCCAGGGGCACGAGCAGTACTTC; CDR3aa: CATLQGHEQYF
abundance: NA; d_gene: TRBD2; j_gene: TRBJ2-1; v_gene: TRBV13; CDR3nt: TGTGCCAGCAGCTTACGTCCGGGACTAGCGGGGTTGCTGGCTGAGCAGTTCTTC; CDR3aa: CASSLRPGLAGLLAEQFF
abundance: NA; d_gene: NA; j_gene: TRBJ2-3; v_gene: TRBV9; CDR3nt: TGTGCCAGCAGCGTAGACGGCAGGGGACCAGATACGCAGTATTTT; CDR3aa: CASSVDGRGPDTQYF
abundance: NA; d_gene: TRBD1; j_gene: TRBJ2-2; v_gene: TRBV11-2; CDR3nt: TGTGCCAGCAGCCCCACGGACAGGGGGCTCTCCGGGGAGCTGTTTTTT; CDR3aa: CASSPTDRGLSGELFF
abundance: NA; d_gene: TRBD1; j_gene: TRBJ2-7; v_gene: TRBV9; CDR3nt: TGTGCCAGCAGCGTGGGGACAGAGCAAACCTACGAGCAGTACTTC; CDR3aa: CASSVGTEQTYEQYF
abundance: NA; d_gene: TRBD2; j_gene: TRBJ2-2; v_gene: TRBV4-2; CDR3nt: TGTGCCAGCAGCCCGGGACTAGCGGAGAAAACCGGGGAGCTGTTTTTT; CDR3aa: CASSPGLAEKTGELFF
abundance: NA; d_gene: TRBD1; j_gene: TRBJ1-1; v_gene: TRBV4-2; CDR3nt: TGTGCCAGCAGCCAGGACAGGGCGAACACTGAAGCTTTCTTT; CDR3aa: CASSQDRANTEAFF
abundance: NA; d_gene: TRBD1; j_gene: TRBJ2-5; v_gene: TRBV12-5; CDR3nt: TGTGCTAGTGGCCTGGGACAGCAAGAGACCCAGTACTTC; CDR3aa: CASGLGQQETQYF
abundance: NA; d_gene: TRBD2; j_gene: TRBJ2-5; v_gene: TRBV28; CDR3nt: TGTGCCAGCAGTCAAATTAGCGGGAGGGCCCACGAGACCCAGTACTTC; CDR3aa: CASSQISGRAHETQYF
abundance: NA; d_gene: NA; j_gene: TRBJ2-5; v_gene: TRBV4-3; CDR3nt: TGCGCCAGCAGCCAAGAACCCTGGAGGGAGACCCAGTACTTC; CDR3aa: CASSQEPWRETQYF
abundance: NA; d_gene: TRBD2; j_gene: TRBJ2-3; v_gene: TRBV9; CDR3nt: TGTGCCAGCAGCCGACTAGCGGGGGGGCACGGAGATACGCAGTATTTT; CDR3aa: CASSRLAGGHGDTQYF
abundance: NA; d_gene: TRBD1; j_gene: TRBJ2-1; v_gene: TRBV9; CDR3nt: TGTGCCAGCAGCGTCAGGGGGCGCAATGAGCAGTTCTTC; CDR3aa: CASSVRGRNEQFF
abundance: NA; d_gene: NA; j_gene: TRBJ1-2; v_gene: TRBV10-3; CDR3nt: TGTGCCATCAGCCCCGACAGTAACTATGGCTACACCTTC; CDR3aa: CAISPDSNYGYTF
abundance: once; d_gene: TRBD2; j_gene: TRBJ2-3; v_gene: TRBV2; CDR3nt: TGTGCCAGCAGTCCCGGGACTAGCTTAGATACGCAGTATTTT; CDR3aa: CASSPGTSLDTQYF